A single sample gave rise to the 29 T cell receptor beta chains below, sequenced in a study of monozygotic twins with inflammatory bowel disease. TCRdb re-called the 5' RACE reads and shows each CDR3 protein once, DNA omitted. The sample totals 140,000 to 150,000 distinct CDR3 sequences. Sequences were obtained from blood. These receptors originate from a human donor with ulcerative colitis or Crohn's disease, or a healthy co-twin of an affected twin (not recorded which).

The V gene is TRBV15, the J gene TRBJ2-3; TCRdb outputs TRBD1, but without DNA this stays unchecked. Per germline, CDR1 LNHNV and CDR2 YYDKDF (reference sequence). This CDR3 region has 13 residues. The CDR3 spells CATSRDQGDTQYF. Drawing the rest from reference TRBV15 and TRBJ2-3, the complete variable domain is DAMVIQNPRYQVTQFGKPVTLSCSQTLNHNVMYWYQQKSSQAPKLLFHYYDKDFNNEADTPDNFQSRRPNTSFCFLDIRSPGLGDTAMYLCATSRDQGDTQYFGPGTRLTVL.

CDR3 in amino acids: CASSQNRVETYNSPLHF. J is TRBJ1-6 and V is TRBV13; TCRdb outputs TRBD1, but without DNA this stays unchecked. This CDR3 is built from 17 residues. Per germline, CDR1 PRHDT and CDR2 FYEKMQ (reference sequence).

The chain is built from TRBV3-1 and TRBJ1-2; TCRdb's D gene call, TRBD1, goes unchecked for lack of DNA. CDR3 length: 15 amino acids. Looked up from germline, CDR1 is LGHDT and CDR2 is YNNKEL (reference sequence). Here the CDR3 reads CASSQDRDRVDGYTF.

V gene TRBV20-1 combines with J gene TRBJ1-6. The CDR3 covers 13 residues. CDR1 is DFQATT and CDR2 is SNEGSKA in the germline V gene (reference sequence). The CDR3 sequence: CSAEEGWNSPLHF.

The chain joins TRBV2 to TRBJ2-1; there is no DNA to check the TCRdb D call of TRBD2. The germline gives CDR1 SNHLY, CDR2 FYNNEI. CDR3 size: 14 residues. CDR3: CASSLLLAGDEQFF.

The chain joins TRBV5-4 to TRBJ2-7; TCRdb selects TRBD1, and the lack of DNA leaves this call unchecked. CDR3 size: 15 residues. CDR1 and CDR2 from the germline V gene are SGHNT and YYREEE (reference sequence). The CDR3 sequence is CASSTGTAKTYEQYF.

V usage is TRBV7-3 and J usage is TRBJ2-2; checking the TCRdb D call of TRBD1 is not possible without DNA. CDR3 length: 15 residues. CDR1 is SGHTA, CDR2 FQGTGA, per germline. The CDR3 protein is CASSLKGARTGELFF.

The V and J genes are TRBV20-1 and TRBJ2-7; the D call of TRBD2 rests on TCRdb alone, since no DNA is present to check it. The CDR3 totals 16 residues. Germline-derived CDR1 and CDR2 are DFQATT and SNEGSKA (reference sequence). The CDR3 reads CSANPFLSGDLGEQYF.

The chain couples TRBV28 to TRBJ2-5; TCRdb's D gene call, TRBD1, goes unchecked for lack of DNA. This CDR3 region has 14 residues. The V gene's germline CDR1 is MDHEN and CDR2 SYDVKM. CDR3 amino acids: CASSPGGVTETQYF. Looking up the rest from reference TRBV28 and TRBJ2-5 gives the full variable domain: DVKVTQSSRYLVKRTGEKVFLECVQDMDHENMFWYRQDPGLGLRLIYFSYDVKMKEKGDIPEGYSVSREKKERFSLILESASTNQTSMYLCASSPGGVTETQYFGPGTRLLVL.

V and J are TRBV5-1 and TRBJ1-1. Per the germline V gene, CDR1 is SGHRS and CDR2 is YFSETQ. This CDR3 contains 14 residues. CDR3 loop: CASSLDSMNSEAFF.

This chain connects TRBV2 to TRBJ2-1; the D call of TRBD2 rests on TCRdb alone, since no DNA is present to check it. There are 16 residues in the CDR3. Germline assignment: CDR1 SNHLY and CDR2 FYNNEI. The CDR3 loop is CASSEEGLAGHNEQFF.

The V and J genes are TRBV7-9 and TRBJ2-7. Germline V CDR1 and CDR2: SEHNR, FQNEAQ (reference sequence). The CDR3 covers 14 residues. The CDR3 reads CASSLEETVYEQYF.

The chain uses TRBV4-1 and TRBJ1-1; lacking DNA, the TRBD1 call made by TCRdb goes unchecked. The CDR3 is 16 residues long. Germline V gives CDR1 MGHRA, CDR2 YSYEKL. The CDR3 region is CASSREAAVPGFQAFF.

The chain uses TRBV5-4 and TRBJ2-2; no DNA is available, so the TRBD1 call from TCRdb remains unchecked. The length of the CDR3 is 16 residues. Per germline, CDR1 SGHNT and CDR2 YYREEE (reference sequence). CDR3 sequence: CASSFTGGGVTGELFF.

The chain links TRBV10-3 to TRBJ2-2; absent DNA, TCRdb's TRBD1 call cannot be checked. CDR3 size: 14 residues. Germline V CDR1 and CDR2: ENHRY, SYGVKD. CDR3 in amino acids: CAIDSQGDTGELFF.

The chain recombines TRBV18 with TRBJ1-2; TCRdb picks TRBD1, but there is no DNA to check that call. Germline CDR1 and CDR2: KGHSH and LQKENI. This CDR3 is built from 15 residues. CDR3 protein: CASSPTGAVDYGYTF.

The gene calls are TRBV20-1 and TRBJ1-2; TCRdb's D call of TRBD1 is untestable without DNA. Germline CDR1 DFQATT, CDR2 SNEGSKA (reference sequence). This CDR3 has 13 amino acids. CDR3 protein: CSVATGKNHGYTF.

The genes are TRBV5-1 and TRBJ2-6. Looked up from germline, CDR1 is SGHRS and CDR2 is YFSETQ. CDR3 size: 14 residues. CDR3 loop: CASSLVAGANVLTF.

The V gene is TRBV6-5, the J gene TRBJ1-1; checking the TCRdb D call of TRBD1 is not possible without DNA. This CDR3 comprises 14 residues. From germline, CDR1 is MNHEY and CDR2 SVGAGI. The CDR3 protein is CASSYSGGNTEAFF.

V gene TRBV30 combines with J gene TRBJ1-4; TCRdb's D call of TRBD1 is untestable without DNA. CDR1 and CDR2 (germline): GTSNPN, SVGIG (reference sequence). The CDR3 has 16 amino acids. CDR3 in amino acids: CAWSTPPGQGFEKLFF.

This sequence joins TRBV11-3 and TRBJ2-7; the D gene TCRdb calls, TRBD1, cannot be checked with no DNA. The CDR3 totals 15 residues. CDR1 is SGHNT, CDR2 YENEEA, per germline. The CDR3 sequence is CASSAGQGISYEQYF. The variable domain in full, completed from reference TRBV11-3 and TRBJ2-7, reads EAGVVQSPRYKIIEKKQPVAFWCNPISGHNTLYWYLQNLGQGPELLIRYENEEAVDDSQLPKDRFSAERLKGVDSTLKIQPAELGDSAVYLCASSAGQGISYEQYFGPGTRLTVT.

The chain is built from TRBV29-1 and TRBJ2-3; TCRdb lists TRBD1, though no DNA is available to test this call. The CDR3 spans 15 residues. CDR1 and CDR2 from the germline V gene are SQVTM and ANQGSEA. The CDR3 here is CSVDGMAGGTDTQYF.

The chain carries TRBV5-4 and TRBJ1-6. Germline V gene sequence: CDR1 SGHNT, CDR2 YYREEE (reference sequence). This CDR3 region has 15 residues. The CDR3 spells CASSLVGNNNSPLHF. Looking up the rest from reference TRBV5-4 and TRBJ1-6 gives the full variable domain: ETGVTQSPTHLIKTRGQQVTLRCSSQSGHNTVSWYQQALGQGPQFIFQYYREEENGRGNFPPRFSGLQFPNYSSELNVNALELDDSALYLCASSLVGNNNSPLHFGNGTRLTVT.

The rearrangement links TRBV6-5 to TRBJ2-2; the TCRdb call, TRBD2, lacks DNA for checking. Per the germline V gene, CDR1 is MNHEY and CDR2 is SVGAGI. The CDR3 runs to 15 residues. CDR3: CASSWRDSGPGELFF.

This chain links TRBV10-3 with TRBJ2-4; the D call of TRBD1 rests on TCRdb alone, since no DNA is present to check it. This CDR3 is 17 amino acids long. Germline CDR1 reads ENHRY; CDR2 reads SYGVKD. The CDR3 sequence: CAISEGTIRPTKNIQYF.

J is TRBJ1-2 and V is TRBV29-1; lacking DNA, the TRBD1 call made by TCRdb goes unchecked. Germline loops: CDR1 SQVTM, CDR2 ANQGSEA. This CDR3 region has 14 residues. CDR3 amino acids: CSVEPGPFVYGYTF.

The chain recombines TRBV19 with TRBJ2-3; TCRdb gives TRBD2 as the D gene, but with no DNA this cannot be confirmed. Germline CDR1 and CDR2: LNHDA and SQIVND (reference sequence). The length of the CDR3 is 16 residues. CDR3 loop: CASSDRLAGVPDTQYF.

This chain connects TRBV5-1 to TRBJ2-1; the TCRdb call, TRBD1, lacks DNA for checking. The CDR3 length is 15 residues. Germline CDR1 SGHRS, CDR2 YFSETQ. The CDR3: CASSLTGEIYNEQFF.

This rearrangement joins TRBV5-1 to TRBJ1-1; as DNA is missing, the TRBD1 call by TCRdb cannot be tested. The CDR3 has 17 amino acids. The germline CDR1 and CDR2 sequences are SGHRS and YFSETQ. The CDR3 sequence is CASIRPDRPISNTEAFF.